What follows describes a single T cell receptor beta chain. In its sample, this clonotype was seen many times. Its recognized antigen is unknown. Base qualities are not at hand, and no much larger clone is one base apart. This entry comes from a study of T cells in Graves' hyperthyroidism and ophthalmopathy (dated by TCRdb to the late 2010s). General notes on the study: Peripheral blood was sampled at the time of initial diagnosis, prior to any treatment. According to the paper, TCR Vbeta CDR3 sequencing was carried out on 135 peripheral blood samples, which came from 40 to 45 ophthalmopathy, around 74 hyperthyroidism and roughly 17 progressor patients. After sampling, hyperthyroidism patients received methimazole starting at 30 mg daily, and ophthalmopathy patients received high-dose intravenous methylprednisolone. Whether ophthalmopathy could be predicted prospectively was tested in an independent validation cohort made up of fewer than 20 hyperthyroidism patients plus 17 patients who later progressed to ophthalmopathy. The 75 to 100 discovery patients were divided at random into training and test sets in a 7:3 ratio. TCR V-J signatures able to tell the groups apart were searched for in a discovery cohort of more than 90 patients, of whom 40 to 45 had Graves' ophthalmopathy and more than 55 had stable Graves' hyperthyroidism. In addition, the study compared T-cell repertoires in thyroid tissue and in blood from several Graves' hyperthyroidism patients. Summary of the overall study and its limitations: A 13 V-J signature model separated ophthalmopathy from stable hyperthyroidism, with roughly 88% sensitivity and roughly 81% specificity in cross-validation and 80%/75% in testing. No statistical method was used to fix the sample size in advance, and group allocation was not hidden from the investigators. Blood samples also contained most of the expanded thyroid clonotypes (frequency above 0.001), which suggests that blood repertoires may reflect thyroid immune responses. During validation, the model predicted progression to ophthalmopathy a median of approximately six months ahead of onset, with roughly 65% sensitivity and under 85% specificity.

Hyperthyroidism patients were aged 18 to 65 years and newly diagnosed, with disease duration of less than 2 months. The study excluded patients with uncontrolled infections, other autoimmune diseases, pregnancy or lactation. Diagnoses were established on the basis of clinical symptoms, serum thyroxine and TRAb, thyroid ultrasound, and orbital computed tomography. Blood from progressor patients was collected at the time of first diagnosis with hyperthyroidism, before any ophthalmopathy symptoms had appeared. PBMCs were isolated from about 9 ml of fresh peripheral blood by Ficoll-Paque density gradient centrifugation. Progressor patients were defined as those initially diagnosed with Graves' hyperthyroidism in whom ophthalmopathy developed during follow-up. Total RNA was extracted with Trizol reagent, and quality was checked on an Agilent 2100 Bioanalyzer. There are 13 amino acids in the CDR3, from cysteine to phenylalanine inclusive. Only the CDR3 region is kept as DNA, spanning 39 bases read in frame from base 1. The germline V gene (reference sequence) gives CDR1 as LGHDT and CDR2 as YNNKEL. A distance of 7 bases separates the germline ends of V and J, which lose 1 base and 4 bases respectively.

Amplification of TCR beta CDR3 regions was carried out from RNA transcripts. For the first round of RT-PCR on the TCR CDR3, the HTBI primer set was used together with the Qiagen OneStep RT-PCR kit. Libraries were constructed in a second round of multiplex PCR, after which size selection and purification were carried out. Sequencing of the libraries was done on an Illumina HiSeq2000 using paired-end 100 bp reads. In the paper's pipeline: SOAPnuke was used to process the raw data, removing reads that contained adapters or uncalled bases, had a mean Phred below 15, or lacked an exact match to the constant primer or identifier. High-quality paired reads were merged using COPE v1.2.5, and each unique nucleotide sequence was defined as a clonotype. MiTCR v1.1 was used to align clonotypes to the IMGT TRBV, TRBD and TRBJ reference segments. The analysis was restricted to V-J combinations with a frequency above 0.0001, which together covered about 99% of the repertoires. A TCS score was defined as the ratio of F50 (clonal expansion) to E x V (chaos), with BLOSUM62-based TCRdist applied between CDR3 peptides within each V-J. Welch's t-statistics and random forest reduced just over 500 V-J features to fewer than 15, which were used in a naive Bayes classifier (R e1071). The public reads were quality trimmed at Q25 with fastp and then assembled into clones with MiXCR by TCRdb, keeping productive beta chains. Identical CDR3 protein sequences are pooled into one entry, listed with their most common genes and DNA. TCRdb, not the authors, supplied the V and J calls. The sample table shows roughly 580,000 distinct CDR3 sequences, and approximately 14% are seen once. The top ten constitute 4.5% to 6% of the sample.

The clonotype was recovered from a woman younger than 45 with Graves' hyperthyroidism that later progressed to Graves' ophthalmopathy. Sequencing was done on a sample of blood. The sequence links TRBV3-1 to TRBJ1-2; tentative D gene TRBD1, with 5 bases matching. The nucleotide sequence is given as TGTGCCAGCAGCCAAGGACAGTTCTATGGCTACACCTTC. Its translation reads: CASSQGQFYGYTF.